This record looks at one T cell receptor (beta chain) sequence and its context. It lacks a known antigen. A much larger clone sits a single nucleotide away, making a read error possible. The data stem from a study of post-analysis software for immune sequencing data (dated by TCRdb to the mid-2010s). Some background on the complete study: Recorded disease courses included relapsing-remitting, secondary progressive and progressive-relapsing multiple sclerosis, with some patients lacking subtype annotation. The multiple sclerosis patient repertoires were compared with approximately 11 previously published healthy control repertoires from donors aged about 6 to 26 years. A subset of samples was prepared in parallel using single-end sample barcoding, then pooled and co-amplified after Illumina adapter ligation. Results and caveats for the whole study, not just this receptor: Significantly lower normalized Chao1 diversity was found in multiple sclerosis patients than in controls, suggesting substantial peripheral T-cell clonal expansion. The multiple sclerosis patient group was slightly younger than the control group. Patients showed significantly higher frequencies than controls for a handful of TRBV segments, among them TRBV5-6, TRBV5-1 and TRBV20-1. Direct clustering with F measure showed strong co-clustering of samples prepared in the same batch, prompting a batch-effect correction.

To demonstrate the VDJtools post-analysis software, the study profiled TCR beta repertoires from the peripheral blood of about 13 young patients with multiple sclerosis. The patients with multiple sclerosis were children and adolescents between about 6 and 17 years of age. The library was generated by PCR. The instrument was an Illumina HiSeq 2500. To reduce PCR and sequencing biases, unique molecular identifiers were built into the TCR beta cDNA libraries. Some 500,000 cDNA molecules were obtained for every 1 to 10 million input T cells, so each molecule roughly corresponded to one T cell. Patient libraries were prepared and sequenced with the same protocol used for the earlier healthy control dataset. Samples belonging to the same batch were prepared together, multiplexed and sequenced on a shared HiSeq lane. The paper's processing steps were these. Raw barcoded reads were processed with MIGEC, discarding single-read molecular identifier groups before consensus assembly and CDR3 extraction. Clonotype tables were post-analysed with VDJtools, and diversity was normalized by down-sampling all datasets to the smallest sample size. To correct batch-related cross-sample contamination, repertoire overlap clustering matched CDR3 amino acid sequences but not nucleotide sequences. Through fastp at Q25 and MiXCR, TCRdb rebuilt clones from the public reads, retaining in-frame beta chains. Every CDR3 protein is listed once, alongside the most common genes and DNA of its rows. The V and J calls shown here were made by TCRdb, not taken from the authors' results. This sample gives some 260,000 distinct CDR3 sequences in total; just over 35% of them show up just once. 4% to 5.5% of the sample rests with the top ten.

Taken from the germline V gene, the CDR1 and CDR2 loops are SGHVS and FQNEAQ. Reading from cysteine to phenylalanine, the CDR3 counts 16 amino acids. Only CDR3 DNA is held: 48 bases, read in frame from base 1. The sequenced sample was blood. The chain is encoded by TRBV7-8 joined to TRBJ2-5; the D segment might be TRBD1 or TRBD2, since each matches 5 bases. The receptor's source is a girl under 18 with multiple sclerosis. The nucleotides read TGTGCCAGCAGCTTAGGAGGGGCACGGTGGGGAGAGACCCGGTACTTC. This codes for CASSLGGARWGETRYF.